This T cell receptor (beta chain) was sequenced during a study of control samples from healthy donors and cancer patients. The CDR3 runs 15 residues. Germline V lookup: CDR1 SGHAT, CDR2 FQNNGV. The junction had 8 bases not matched to a gene; V was cut back by 3 bases and J by 7 bases. The repertoire was sequenced with immunoSEQ multiplex PCR; TCRdb's copy has only in-frame clones and lacks some. The sample yields 200,000 to 250,000 clones, 90% to 95% seen once. The chain combines TRBV11-2 with TRBJ2-2; the match to TRBD2 covers 7 bases. The sequenced sample was blood. The clonotype originates from a man over 45 in good health. The CDR3 sequence: CASSFVGGRIGELFF. CDR3 nucleotide sequence: TGTGCCAGCAGCTTCGTCGGGGGGAGGATCGGGGAGCTGTTTTTT.